What follows are 22 T cell receptor beta chains derived from one specimen sequenced in a study of T cells in Graves' hyperthyroidism and ophthalmopathy. TCR beta CDR3 regions were amplified from RNA transcripts. Primed by the HTBI set, a first-round RT-PCR was run on the TCR CDR3. TCRdb reprocessed the multiplex PCR reads via MiXCR and lists one record per CDR3 protein. The table records 300,000 to 450,000 distinct CDR3 sequences, about 15% of them present only once. The sample taken for sequencing was blood. These receptors originate from a woman in her 30s with Graves' hyperthyroidism.

Many counts were recorded for this clonotype. The gene calls are TRBV28 and TRBJ2-5, with 8 bases matching TRBD1. J lost 1 base, V lost 4 bases, and 8 bases had no gene match. The germline V gene has CDR1 MDHEN and CDR2 SYDVKM. This CDR3 contains 16 residues. The CDR3 DNA follows: TGTGCCAGCAGTTCACATCTAACAGGGGGCCAAGAGACCCAGTACTTC. The encoded protein is CASSSHLTGGQETQYF.

This sequence joins TRBV9 and TRBJ1-4; no clear D gene. V was trimmed by 4 bases and J by 0 bases, leaving 7 bases between them. CDR3 size: 14 residues. From germline, CDR1 is SGDLS and CDR2 YYNGEE. Here the CDR3 DNA reads TGTGCCAGCAGCCCAAGCCCAACTAATGAAAAACTGTTTTTT. Encoded protein: CASSPSPTNEKLFF.

A single count supports this clonotype. The chain links TRBV20-1 to TRBJ1-5; 8 bases fit TRBD1. After removal of 6 bases from V and 3 bases from J, the junction contained 10 bases not matched to a gene. The CDR3 runs to 15 residues. Germline V gene sequence: CDR1 DFQATT, CDR2 SNEGSKA (reference sequence). The CDR3 is CSAADRGAVNQPQHF. CDR3 bases: TGCAGTGCGGCCGACAGGGGAGCGGTCAATCAGCCCCAGCATTTT.

This clonotype showed up just a few times. The chain recombines TRBV18 with TRBJ1-3; TRBD1 might be the D (5 bases). Looked up from germline, CDR1 is KGHSH and CDR2 is LQKENI. Trimming removed 5 bases from V and 4 bases from J, with 12 bases in between. This CDR3 is 14 amino acids long. The CDR3 here is CASSSTAPGNTIYF. Written as DNA, the CDR3 is TGTGCCAGCTCATCGACAGCACCCGGAAACACCATATATTTT. Full variable domain (missing parts from reference TRBV18 and TRBJ1-3): NAGVMQNPRHLVRRRGQEARLRCSPMKGHSHVYWYRQLPEEGLKFMVYLQKENIIDESGMPKERFSAEFPKEGPSILRIQQVVRGDSAAYFCASSSTAPGNTIYFGEGSWLTVV.

This clonotype showed up just a few times. The gene calls are TRBV12-3 or TRBV12-4 and TRBJ2-2; unclear D gene. V was pared by 2 bases and J by 4 bases, with 2 bases between. This CDR3 spans 12 amino acids. In DNA form, the CDR3 reads TGTGCCAGCAGTTTAACCACCGGGGAGCTGTTTTTT. Residues: CASSLTTGELFF.

Worth noting for this clonotype: A much bigger clone sits one base away, suggesting this may be a read error. The chain combines TRBV7-3 with TRBJ2-6; a possible D gene is TRBD2 (6 bases). The CDR3 loop spans 14 amino acids. Germline V gives CDR1 SGHTA, CDR2 FQGTGA. CDR3 amino acids: CASKTSSGVNVLTF. CDR3 coding DNA: TGTGCCAGCAAAACTAGCTCTGGGGTCAACGTCCTGACTTTC.

This clonotype was observed many times. J is TRBJ2-5 and V is TRBV10-3, with TRBD1 as a possible D gene (6 bases). CDR1 ENHRY and CDR2 SYGVKD come from the germline V gene. Deletions cut 2 bases from V and 4 bases from J, with 32 bases between. This CDR3 has 21 amino acids. This CDR3 is CAISEARRAWTVRPRIETQYF. The CDR3 nucleotides are TGTGCCATCAGTGAGGCCCGGCGCGCCTGGACAGTACGTCCAAGGATAGAGACCCAGTACTTC.

This clonotype was observed at least ten times. The CDR3 sequence is CASSPLGAGAHNEQYF. DNA of the CDR3: TGTGCCAGCTCACCACTTGGAGCGGGAGCGCATAACGAGCAGTACTTC. The chain uses TRBV18 and TRBJ2-7, with 8 bases fitting TRBD2. The V and J ends lost 1 base and 5 bases, in that order; junction bases with no gene match: 10. Per the germline V gene, CDR1 is KGHSH and CDR2 is LQKENI. The CDR3 length is 16 residues. Supplemented by reference TRBV18 and TRBJ2-7, the full variable domain reads NAGVMQNPRHLVRRRGQEARLRCSPMKGHSHVYWYRQLPEEGLKFMVYLQKENIIDESGMPKERFSAEFPKEGPSILRIQQVVRGDSAAYFCASSPLGAGAHNEQYFGPGTRLTVT.

The chain joins TRBV28 to TRBJ2-4; 14 bases are shared with TRBD2. Germline V gene lookup returns CDR1 MDHEN and CDR2 SYDVKM. Losses at the gene ends were 5 bases for V and 1 base for J; bases not matched to a gene: 13. The CDR3 runs to 20 residues. The CDR3 coding sequence is TGTGCCAGCAGTCCATCCCGACTAGCGGGAGGGATGGGGGCCAAAAACATTCAGTACTTC. Translating gives CASSPSRLAGGMGAKNIQYF.

The rearrangement links TRBV28 to TRBJ2-2; tentative D call: TRBD2 (7 bases). V lost 5 bases and J 3 bases, leaving 16 bases between the germline ends. CDR3 length: 16 amino acids. Germline V gene data show CDR1 as MDHEN and CDR2 as SYDVKM. In DNA form, the CDR3 reads TGTGCCAGCAGTCCCACCGGGGGGCGCTACACCGGGGAGCTGTTTTTT. Translated: CASSPTGGRYTGELFF.

This clonotype was counted many times. V is TRBV20-1 and J is TRBJ2-3; the match to TRBD2 covers 8 bases. The J segment lost 6 bases and the V segment lost 5 bases, leaving 13 bases of the junction unmatched. CDR1 and CDR2 (germline): DFQATT, SNEGSKA (reference sequence). This CDR3 comprises 15 residues. CDR3 sequence reads: CSAPPGGAGEDTQYF. The CDR3 DNA follows: TGCAGTGCTCCTCCGGGAGGGGCGGGGGAGGATACGCAGTATTTT.

The CDR3 nucleotides read TGTGCCAGCAGTTCGCTCCAGACAGGGTGGCAAGAGACCCAGTACTTC. Residues: CASSSLQTGWQETQYF. V usage is TRBV27 and J usage is TRBJ2-5; 7 bases agree with TRBD1. The J segment lost 2 bases and the V segment lost 4 bases, leaving 10 bases of the junction unmatched. Per the germline V gene, CDR1 is MNHEY and CDR2 is SMNVEV (reference sequence). This CDR3 region has 16 residues.

This clonotype has more than one count but fewer than ten. The chain employs TRBV9 and TRBJ2-1; 8 bases map to TRBD2. Germline V gene sequence: CDR1 SGDLS, CDR2 YYNGEE. The CDR3 extends over 18 amino acids. The ends lost 7 bases at V and 8 bases at J; junction bases unmatched: 23. CDR3 protein: CASAPSGTRYEFTDEQFF. The CDR3 coding sequence is TGTGCCAGCGCTCCCTCCGGGACTAGATATGAATTTACGGATGAGCAGTTCTTC.

A few counts support this clonotype. This chain joins TRBV25-1 and TRBJ2-7; D remains ambiguous. Germline values: CDR1 MGHDK, CDR2 SYGVNS. V was trimmed by 8 bases and J by 0 bases, leaving 14 bases between them. The CDR3 totals 14 residues. The CDR3 loop reads CASWTGFSSYEQYF. In DNA form, the CDR3 reads TGTGCCAGCTGGACCGGATTTAGCTCCTACGAGCAGTACTTC.

About this clonotype: Relative to the germline gene, one junction end is altered; a read error may explain this. The V call is TRBV7-7, the J call TRBJ2-7; D gene ambiguous. Germline V gene sequence: CDR1 SSHAT, CDR2 FNYEAQ (reference sequence). This CDR3 region has 14 residues. The CDR3 nucleotides read TGTGCCAGCAGCTTAGGACGGGTCGGCTACGGGCAGTACTTC. The encoded protein is CASSLGRVGYGQYF.

The V gene is TRBV10-2, the J gene TRBJ1-1, with D unresolved. This CDR3 has 13 residues. Trimming pared 2 bases from V and 1 base from J, leaving 5 bases between. Germline CDR1 and CDR2: WSHSY and SAAADI. The CDR3 DNA sequence: TGCGCCAGCAGTGAGACATGGAACACTGAAGCTTTCTTT. It encodes CASSETWNTEAFF.

This clonotype was recorded at least ten times. The chain is built from TRBV10-3 and TRBJ2-7, with 7 bases fitting TRBD1. The CDR3 extends over 15 amino acids. Germline V gene data show CDR1 as ENHRY and CDR2 as SYGVKD. Trimming cost V 6 bases and J 7 bases; bases outside gene matches: 15. CDR3 nucleotide sequence: TGTGCCATCAGAGCCTCAGGGGGAACGAAGGGAGAGCAGTACTTC. Translation gives CAIRASGGTKGEQYF.

This clonotype was recorded many times. V usage is TRBV28 and J usage is TRBJ2-3; D is uncertain. This CDR3 contains 16 residues. Germline assignment: CDR1 MDHEN and CDR2 SYDVKM. The V and J ends lost 3 bases and 0 bases respectively, with 13 bases between them. The CDR3 here is CASSFVGWGSTDTQYF. The CDR3 DNA reads TGTGCCAGCAGTTTCGTGGGGTGGGGTAGCACAGATACGCAGTATTTT.

This clonotype was picked up a small number of times. V gene TRBV7-9 combines with J gene TRBJ2-7, with a weak D call TRBD1 (6 bases). Deletions cut 2 bases from V and 4 bases from J, with 15 bases between. This CDR3 has 15 residues. Germline V gene data show CDR1 as SEHNR and CDR2 as FQNEAQ (reference sequence). For the CDR3, the DNA is TGTGCCAGCAGCTTAAATGCAGGGGTTGGGTACGAGCAGTACTTC. Translation: CASSLNAGVGYEQYF.

For this clonotype: It may be a read error: a sequence one base away is much more abundant. V is TRBV6-1 and J is TRBJ1-5, with D perhaps TRBD1 (6 bases). Per germline, CDR1 MNHNS and CDR2 SASEGT. This CDR3 comprises 14 residues. The V end was cut by 6 bases, the J end by 9 bases, with 18 bases between. The CDR3, as DNA: TGTGCCAGCAGCCGACAGGAAACGGGTCGGCCCCAGCATTTT. Translation gives CASSRQETGRPQHF.

This chain uses TRBV7-2 with TRBJ2-1; 8 positions match TRBD2. Trimming took 1 base from V and 8 from J; bases not matched to a gene: 7. The CDR3 is 15 amino acids. In germline, CDR1 is SGHTA, CDR2 FQGNSA. This CDR3 is CASSLDYRGGDEQFF. The CDR3 DNA sequence: TGTGCCAGCAGCTTAGATTACCGGGGGGGGGATGAGCAGTTCTTC.

This clonotype was detected many times. CDR3 DNA sequence: TGCAGCGTTTTTCGGATGGGCCCCTACAATGAGCAGTTCTTC. Translation gives CSVFRMGPYNEQFF. The chain links TRBV29-1 to TRBJ2-1; unclear D gene. CDR3 length: 14 residues. Germline CDR1 reads SQVTM; CDR2 reads ANQGSEA. V shed 5 bases and J shed 2 bases, with 13 bases lying between them.